Presented here are 17 T cell receptor beta chains from one specimen sequenced in a study of blood T cell repertoires in COVID-19. Here immunoSEQ multiplex PCR was the method, and the copy in TCRdb shows in-frame clones only, minus some. This sample yields 350,000 to 550,000 clones, of which 70% to 90% are seen a single time; over 1.5% belongs to the top ten. Sequenced material: PBMCs or T cells enriched from blood (not recorded which). Every receptor here comes from a woman younger than 35 with acute COVID-19.

V usage is TRBV28 and J usage is TRBJ2-3, with TRBD2 identical over 7 bases. Unmatched junction bases numbered 6, after V lost 3 bases and J lost 3 bases. The CDR3 totals 15 residues. Per germline, CDR1 MDHEN and CDR2 SYDVKM. In DNA form, the CDR3 reads TGTGCCAGCAGTTTTGGCGCGGGAGAAACAGATACGCAGTATTTT. Translated: CASSFGAGETDTQYF.

This rearrangement joins TRBV5-4 to TRBJ2-2; 9 positions agree with TRBD1. Germline lookup yields CDR1 SGHNT and CDR2 YYREEE (reference sequence). The CDR3 totals 15 residues. Trimming took 5 bases from V and 6 from J; bases not matched to a gene: 8. CDR3 sequence (DNA): TGTGCCAGCAGTCCGGGACAGGGTGAATCCGGGGAGCTGTTTTTT. It translates to CASSPGQGESGELFF.

J is TRBJ1-1 and V is TRBV2, with TRBD1 as a possible D gene (6 bases). This CDR3 is built from 13 residues. V was clipped by 9 bases and J by 1 base, with 12 bases between them. Germline-derived CDR1 and CDR2 are SNHLY and FYNNEI. The CDR3 nucleotides read TGTGCCAGTCATACAGGGAGGAACACTGAAGCTTTCTTT. As protein: CASHTGRNTEAFF.

This chain joins TRBV10-1 and TRBJ2-3, with D maybe TRBD1 (5 bases). Germline assignment: CDR1 WNHNN and CDR2 SYGVQD (reference sequence). The germline V and J ends were trimmed by 3 bases and 6 bases, with 10 bases remaining between them. The CDR3 is 13 residues long. For the CDR3, the DNA is TGCGCCAGCAGTGAAGGGGTATCCGATACGCAGTATTTT. It encodes CASSEGVSDTQYF.

The rearrangement links TRBV3-1 (or the pseudogene TRBV3-2) to TRBJ2-5, with a weak D call TRBD2 (5 bases). V was clipped by 1 base and J by 5 bases, with 8 bases between them. This CDR3 comprises 13 residues. Germline V gives CDR1 LGHDT, CDR2 YNNKEL (reference sequence). DNA of the CDR3: TGTGCCAGCAGCCAAGGAGCGGCGGAGACCCAGTACTTC. Translated, it gives CASSQGAAETQYF.

This clone was found once. V and J are TRBV11-1 and TRBJ2-3, with TRBD1 matching 8 bases. The V gene's germline CDR1 is SGHAT and CDR2 FQDESV (reference sequence). The CDR3 extends over 15 amino acids. V shed 8 bases, J shed 3 bases, and the junction held 10 bases outside the gene matches. CDR3 sequence (DNA): TGTGCCAGCGGTTGGGGGGACAGGAATACAGATACGCAGTATTTT. It is translated as CASGWGDRNTDTQYF.

This chain uses TRBV14 with TRBJ1-2; D unclear. The CDR3 has 14 residues. Trimming cost V 1 base and J 4 bases, with 10 bases left between them. The germline gives CDR1 SGHDN, CDR2 FVKESK. The chain's CDR3 is CASSQASPRYGYTF. As DNA, the CDR3 is TGTGCCAGCAGCCAAGCATCACCGCGCTATGGCTACACCTTC.

This clone was counted many times. The chain recombines TRBV20-1 with TRBJ1-2; 7 bases align to TRBD1. The CDR3 is made up of 11 amino acids. CDR1 and CDR2 (germline): DFQATT, SNEGSKA (reference sequence). J gave up 6 bases and V 6 bases, and 4 bases lay outside the gene matches. For the CDR3, the DNA is TGCAGTGCCCGACAGGGCAATGGCTACACCTTC. Translated, it gives CSARQGNGYTF.

This chain uses TRBV27 with TRBJ2-5, with TRBD2 matching 9 bases. The CDR3 consists of 15 residues. After removal of 8 bases from V and 5 bases from J, the junction contained 12 bases not matched to a gene. CDR1 MNHEY and CDR2 SMNVEV come from the germline V gene (reference sequence). The DNA of the CDR3 is TGTGCCAGCGCAATAGCGGGAGTTGGTTCGGAGACCCAGTACTTC. Amino acid sequence: CASAIAGVGSETQYF.

CDR3 sequence (DNA): TGTGCCAGCACCGTCCAAGCTTCCTATAATTCACCCCTCCACTTT. Translating gives CASTVQASYNSPLHF. The rearrangement links TRBV21-1 to TRBJ1-6. TRBV21-1 corresponds to a pseudogene. The CDR3 has 15 amino acids.

The rearrangement links TRBV10-3 to TRBJ2-7, with 8 nucleotides matching TRBD2. Germline V gene lookup returns CDR1 ENHRY and CDR2 SYGVKD. The CDR3 loop spans 14 amino acids. Trimming at V came to 6 bases and at J to 0 bases, leaving 4 bases not matched to a gene. The CDR3 protein is CAISQRGSSYEQYF. In DNA form, the CDR3 reads TGTGCCATCAGCCAGCGGGGGAGCTCCTACGAGCAGTACTTC.

The chain has TRBV5-6 and TRBJ1-2; D gene uncertain. CDR3 size: 13 residues. The V gene lost 4 bases and the J gene lost 7 bases, with 14 bases spanning the gap. The germline CDR1 and CDR2 sequences are SGHDT and YYEEEE. Here the CDR3 reads CASSREGLSGYTF. CDR3 sequence (DNA): TGTGCCAGCAGCCGCGAAGGACTCAGTGGCTACACCTTC.

The DNA of the CDR3 is TGTGCCAGCAGCCAACTAGCATCCTACAATGAGCAGTTCTTC. It codes for CASSQLASYNEQFF. The chain links TRBV14 to TRBJ2-1, with a possible D match to TRBD2 (5 bases). Trimming took off 2 bases at V and 1 base at J, with 6 bases between the two ends. The CDR3 is 14 residues long. The germline gives CDR1 SGHDN, CDR2 FVKESK. The full variable domain, its missing parts supplied by reference TRBV14 and TRBJ2-1, is EAGVTQFPSHSVIEKGQTVTLRCDPISGHDNLYWYRRVMGKEIKFLLHFVKESKQDESGMPNNRFLAERTGGTYSTLKVQPAELEDSGVYFCASSQLASYNEQFFGPGTRLTVL.

This clone was seen a handful of times. This sequence joins TRBV7-2 and TRBJ1-5; no definite D call. Trimming stripped 1 base from V and 0 bases from J, with 10 bases between. The germline V gene has CDR1 SGHTA and CDR2 FQGNSA. This CDR3 spans 16 amino acids. For the CDR3, the DNA is TGTGCCAGCAGCTTAGGACGGCAGGCTAGCAATCAGCCCCAGCATTTT. Translating it yields CASSLGRQASNQPQHF.

This clone was seen a few times. J is TRBJ1-5 and V is TRBV9; tentatively, D is TRBD1 (5 bases). Germline lookup yields CDR1 SGDLS and CDR2 YYNGEE. The CDR3 is 15 amino acids. With 4 bases removed from V and 3 bases from J, the gap between germline ends came to 14 bases. The CDR3 bases are TGTGCCAGCAGCCCAAACCGGGACTTCAATCAGCCCCAGCATTTT. This gives the protein CASSPNRDFNQPQHF.

The J gene is TRBJ2-1, the V gene TRBV6-5; maybe TRBD1 (6 bases). V lost 0 bases to trimming and J lost 8 bases, with 14 bases between them. Germline V gene data show CDR1 as MNHEY and CDR2 as SVGAGI. This CDR3 is 15 amino acids long. For the CDR3, the DNA is TGTGCCAGCAGTTACTCGAGGGGACAAGGGCATGAGCAGTTCTTC. It yields the protein CASSYSRGQGHEQFF.

This clone was detected a few times. The rearrangement links TRBV5-1 to TRBJ1-6; 8 nucleotides agree with TRBD1. The CDR3 has 16 residues. V lost 0 bases to trimming and J lost 10 bases; unmatched junction nucleotides: 9. The germline V gene encodes CDR1 SGHRS and CDR2 YFSETQ. This chain's CDR3 is CASSLVGQVVESPLHF. Written as DNA, the CDR3 is TGCGCCAGCAGCTTGGTGGGACAGGTAGTGGAGTCACCCCTCCACTTT.